Described below is a single T cell receptor (beta chain) sequence and its context. Germline V lookup: CDR1 SEHNR, CDR2 FQNEAQ (reference sequence). J lost 0 bases, V lost 5 bases, and 12 bases had no gene match. The CDR3 contains 19 residues. Sequenced by immunoSEQ multiplex PCR; TCRdb stores in-frame clones only, minus some. The data show around 80,000 clones, nearly 99% seen once. This entry belongs to a study of technical replicates of blood from several donors. Sequenced: T cells isolated from PBMCs. This TCR was recovered from a human donor in good health. This chain connects TRBV7-9 to TRBJ2-3; 12 positions match TRBD2. The chain's CDR3 is CASSPKTLAGGPSTDTQYF. In DNA form, the CDR3 reads TGTGCCAGCAGCCCCAAAACCCTAGCGGGAGGGCCCAGCACAGATACGCAGTATTTT.